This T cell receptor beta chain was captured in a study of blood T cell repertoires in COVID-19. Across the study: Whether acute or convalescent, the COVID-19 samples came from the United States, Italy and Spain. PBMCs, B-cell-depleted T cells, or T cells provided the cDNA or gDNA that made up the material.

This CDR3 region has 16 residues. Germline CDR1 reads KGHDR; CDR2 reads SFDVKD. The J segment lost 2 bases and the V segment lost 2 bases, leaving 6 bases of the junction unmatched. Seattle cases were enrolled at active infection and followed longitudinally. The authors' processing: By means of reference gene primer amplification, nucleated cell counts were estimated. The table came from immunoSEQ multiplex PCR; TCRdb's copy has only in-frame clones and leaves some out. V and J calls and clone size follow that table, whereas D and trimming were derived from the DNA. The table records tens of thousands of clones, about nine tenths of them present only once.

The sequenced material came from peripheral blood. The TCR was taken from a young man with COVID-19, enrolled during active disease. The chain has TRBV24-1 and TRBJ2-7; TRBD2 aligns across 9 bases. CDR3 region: CATSDSDGLATYEQYF. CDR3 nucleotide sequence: TGTGCCACCAGTGATTCCGATGGACTAGCGACCTACGAGCAGTACTTC.